The present T cell receptor (beta chain) was sequenced within a study of T cells in Graves' hyperthyroidism and ophthalmopathy. This CDR3 has 14 residues. The V gene's germline CDR1 is LNHDA and CDR2 SQIVND (reference sequence). Of note for this clonotype: One end of the junction is discordant with germline, which a read error may explain.

Amplification yielded TCR beta CDR3 regions, with RNA transcripts as the source. First-round RT-PCR with HTBI primers amplified the TCR CDR3 region. MiXCR, run by TCRdb on the multiplex PCR reads, gives a single entry per CDR3 protein. The data contain 250,000 to 300,000 distinct CDR3 sequences, around 19% of them singletons. This chain joins TRBV19 and TRBJ2-7; no reliable D call. This TCR derives from a man aged 50-60 years with Graves' ophthalmopathy. Sample: blood. The CDR3 DNA reads TGTGCCAGTACGAAGAACGATCGGTCCTACGAGCGGTACTTC. Translated: CASTKNDRSYERYF. The variable domain in full, with the rest retrieved from reference TRBV19 and TRBJ2-7, is DGGITQSPKYLFRKEGQNVTLSCEQNLNHDAMYWYRQDPGQGLRLIYYSQIVNDFQKGDIAEGYSVSREKKESFPLTVTSAQKNPTAFYLCASTKNDRSYERYFGPGTRLTVT.